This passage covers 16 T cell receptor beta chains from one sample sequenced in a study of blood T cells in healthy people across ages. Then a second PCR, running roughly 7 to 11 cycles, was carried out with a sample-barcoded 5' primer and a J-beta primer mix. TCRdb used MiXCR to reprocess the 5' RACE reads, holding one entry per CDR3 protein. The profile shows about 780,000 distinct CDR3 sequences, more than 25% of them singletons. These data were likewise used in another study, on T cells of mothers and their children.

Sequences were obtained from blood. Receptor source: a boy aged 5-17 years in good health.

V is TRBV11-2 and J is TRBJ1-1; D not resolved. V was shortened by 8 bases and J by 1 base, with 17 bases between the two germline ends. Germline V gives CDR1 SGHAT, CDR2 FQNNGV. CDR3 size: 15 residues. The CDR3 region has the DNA TGTGCCAGCTTTACCGGGGATACGGGGAACACTGAAGCTTTCTTT. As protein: CASFTGDTGNTEAFF.

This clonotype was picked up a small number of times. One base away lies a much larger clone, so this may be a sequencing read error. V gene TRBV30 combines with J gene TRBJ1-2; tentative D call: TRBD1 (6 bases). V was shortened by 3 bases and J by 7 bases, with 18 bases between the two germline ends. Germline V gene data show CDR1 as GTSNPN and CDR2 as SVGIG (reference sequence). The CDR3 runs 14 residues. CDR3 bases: TGTGCCTGGAGCGCCCGGGGGGCGGGCTTTGGCTACACCTTC. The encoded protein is CAWSARGAGFGYTF.

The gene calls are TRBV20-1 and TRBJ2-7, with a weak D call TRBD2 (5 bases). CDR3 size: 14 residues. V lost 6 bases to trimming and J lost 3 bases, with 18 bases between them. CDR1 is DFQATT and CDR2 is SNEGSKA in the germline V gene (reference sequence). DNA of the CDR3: TGCAGTGCGCTGCGGCTTGCGAGGGTCTACGAGCAGTACTTC. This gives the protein CSALRLARVYEQYF.

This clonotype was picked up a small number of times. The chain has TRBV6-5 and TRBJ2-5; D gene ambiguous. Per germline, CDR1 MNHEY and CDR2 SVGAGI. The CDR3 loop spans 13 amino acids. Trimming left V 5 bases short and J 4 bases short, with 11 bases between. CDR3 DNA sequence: TGTGCCAGCAGTGGGCCCAGCGCAGAGACCCAGTACTTC. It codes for CASSGPSAETQYF.

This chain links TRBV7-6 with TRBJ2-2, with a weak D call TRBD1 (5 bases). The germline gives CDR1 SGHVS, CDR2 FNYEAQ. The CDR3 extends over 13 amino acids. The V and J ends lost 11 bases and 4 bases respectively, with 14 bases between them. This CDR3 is CAFGRGGTGELFF. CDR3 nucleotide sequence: TGTGCCTTCGGAAGGGGCGGCACCGGGGAGCTGTTTTTT.

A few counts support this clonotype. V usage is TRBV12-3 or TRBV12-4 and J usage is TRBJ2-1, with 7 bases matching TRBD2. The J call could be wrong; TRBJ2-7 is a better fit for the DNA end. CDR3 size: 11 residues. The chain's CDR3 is CASKAGNEQYF. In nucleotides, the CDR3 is TGTGCCAGCAAAGCGGGGAATGAGCAGTACTTC.

CDR3 DNA: TGTGCCAGCAGTCACACCCAAGGAGGAAATGAGCAGTTCTTC. Translating it yields CASSHTQGGNEQFF. The V and J genes are TRBV6-5 and TRBJ2-1, with a tentative D call TRBD2 (5 bases). CDR1 is MNHEY, CDR2 SVGAGI, per germline. The CDR3 covers 14 residues. Trimming cost V 5 bases and J 7 bases, with 15 bases left between them.

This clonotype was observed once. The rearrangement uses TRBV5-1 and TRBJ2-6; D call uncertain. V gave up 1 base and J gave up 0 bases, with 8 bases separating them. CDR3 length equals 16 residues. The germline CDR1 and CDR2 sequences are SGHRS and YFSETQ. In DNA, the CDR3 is TGCGCCAGCAGCTTGTGGTTGGCCTCTGGGGCCAACGTCCTGACTTTC. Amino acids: CASSLWLASGANVLTF.

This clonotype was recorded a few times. The CDR3 DNA follows: TGTGCCAGCAGTCCGACAGGGGCCCCTGGAAACACCATATATTTT. As protein: CASSPTGAPGNTIYF. The rearrangement joins TRBV27 to TRBJ1-3; 8 bases are a match to TRBD1. Germline V gene sequence: CDR1 MNHEY, CDR2 SMNVEV (reference sequence). The CDR3 has 15 residues. V lost 5 bases and J lost 2; bases outside the gene matches: 5.

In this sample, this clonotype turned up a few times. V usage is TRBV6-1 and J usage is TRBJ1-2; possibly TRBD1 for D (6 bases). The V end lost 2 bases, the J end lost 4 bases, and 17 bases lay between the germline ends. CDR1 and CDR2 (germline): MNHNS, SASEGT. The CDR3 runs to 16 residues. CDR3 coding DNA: TGTGCCAGCAGTGAACAGGCAGGGGTCCGCACCTATGGCTACACCTTC. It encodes CASSEQAGVRTYGYTF.

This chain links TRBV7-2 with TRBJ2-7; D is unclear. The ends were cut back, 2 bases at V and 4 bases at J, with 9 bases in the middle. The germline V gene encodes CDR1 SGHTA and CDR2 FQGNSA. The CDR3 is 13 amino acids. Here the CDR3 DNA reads TGTGCCAGCAGCTTACTAGGCCAGTACGAGCAGTACTTC. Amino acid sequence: CASSLLGQYEQYF. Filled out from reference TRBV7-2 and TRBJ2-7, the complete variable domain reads GAGVSQSPSNKVTEKGKDVELRCDPISGHTALYWYRQSLGQGLEFLIYFQGNSAPDKSGLPSDRFSAERTGGSVSTLTIQRTQQEDSAVYLCASSLLGQYEQYFGPGTRLTVT.

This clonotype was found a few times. CDR3 nucleotide sequence: TGCGCCAGCAGCTTGATCCTGGGCCCGTCCGATACGCAGTATTTT. Encoded protein: CASSLILGPSDTQYF. The rearrangement joins TRBV5-1 to TRBJ2-3; D not certain. Trimming pared 1 base from V and 6 bases from J, leaving 15 bases between. From germline, CDR1 is SGHRS and CDR2 YFSETQ. This CDR3 spans 15 amino acids.

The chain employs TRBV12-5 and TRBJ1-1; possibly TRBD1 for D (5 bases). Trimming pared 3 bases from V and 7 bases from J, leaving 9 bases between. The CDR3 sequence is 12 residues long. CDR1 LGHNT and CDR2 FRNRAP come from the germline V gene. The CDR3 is CASGFGTDEAFF. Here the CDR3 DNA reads TGTGCTAGTGGTTTCGGGACGGATGAAGCTTTCTTT.

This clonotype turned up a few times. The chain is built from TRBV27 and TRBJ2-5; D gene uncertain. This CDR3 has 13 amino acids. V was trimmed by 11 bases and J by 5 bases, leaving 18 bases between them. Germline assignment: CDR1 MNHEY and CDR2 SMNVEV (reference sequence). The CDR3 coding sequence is TGTGCCGCGTCGATAGGGAAGTGGGAGACCCAGTACTTC. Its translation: CAASIGKWETQYF.

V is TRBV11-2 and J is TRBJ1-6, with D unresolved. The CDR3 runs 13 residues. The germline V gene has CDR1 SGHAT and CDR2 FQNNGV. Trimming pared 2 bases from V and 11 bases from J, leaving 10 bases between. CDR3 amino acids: CASSLSGGTPLHF. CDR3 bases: TGTGCCAGCAGCTTAAGCGGTGGGACACCCCTCCACTTT. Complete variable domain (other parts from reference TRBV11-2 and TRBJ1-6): EAGVAQSPRYKIIEKRQSVAFWCNPISGHATLYWYQQILGQGPKLLIQFQNNGVVDDSQLPKDRFSAERLKGVDSTLKIQPAKLEDSAVYLCASSLSGGTPLHFGNGTRLTVT.

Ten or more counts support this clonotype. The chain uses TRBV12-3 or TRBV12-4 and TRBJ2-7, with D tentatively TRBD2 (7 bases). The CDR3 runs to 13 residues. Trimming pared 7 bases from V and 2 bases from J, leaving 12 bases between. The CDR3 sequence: CASKRGGAYEQYF. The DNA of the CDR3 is TGTGCCAGCAAACGAGGGGGGGCCTACGAGCAGTACTTC.